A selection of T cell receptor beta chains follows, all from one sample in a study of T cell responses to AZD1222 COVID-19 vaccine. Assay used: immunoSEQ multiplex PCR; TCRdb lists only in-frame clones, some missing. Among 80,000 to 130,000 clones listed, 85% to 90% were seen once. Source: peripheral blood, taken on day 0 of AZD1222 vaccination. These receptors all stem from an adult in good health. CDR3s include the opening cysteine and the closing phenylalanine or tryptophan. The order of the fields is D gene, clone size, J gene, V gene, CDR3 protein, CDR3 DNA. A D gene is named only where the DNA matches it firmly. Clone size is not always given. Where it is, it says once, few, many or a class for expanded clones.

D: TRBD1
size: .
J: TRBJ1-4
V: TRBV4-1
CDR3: CASSQQGDLQKLFF
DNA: TGCGCCAGCAGCCAACAGGGGGATCTTCAAAAACTGTTTTTT

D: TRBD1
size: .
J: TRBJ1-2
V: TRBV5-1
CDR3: CASSLVPLGGEGYTF
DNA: TGCGCCAGCAGCTTGGTCCCCCTAGGGGGCGAGGGCTACACCTTC

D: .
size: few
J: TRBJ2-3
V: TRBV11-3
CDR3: CASSSRLTDTQYF
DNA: TGTGCCAGCAGCTCCCGACTGACAGATACGCAGTATTTT

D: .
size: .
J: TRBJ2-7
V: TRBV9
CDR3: CASSVARTTFEQYF
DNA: TGTGCCAGCAGCGTAGCCAGGACTACGTTCGAGCAGTACTTC

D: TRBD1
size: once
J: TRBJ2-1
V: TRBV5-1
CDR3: CASSLRTGAHEQFF
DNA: TGCGCCAGCAGCTTGAGGACAGGGGCCCATGAGCAGTTCTTC

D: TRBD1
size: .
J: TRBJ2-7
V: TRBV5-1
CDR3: CASTSGGRAEQYF
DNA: TGCGCCAGCACCTCAGGGGGACGAGCCGAGCAGTACTTC

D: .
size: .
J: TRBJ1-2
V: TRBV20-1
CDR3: CSASLQVHGYTF
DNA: TGCAGTGCTAGTTTACAGGTCCATGGCTACACCTTC

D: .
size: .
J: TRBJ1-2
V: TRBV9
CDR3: CASGGSGYTF
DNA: TGTGCCAGTGGCGGCAGTGGCTACACCTTC

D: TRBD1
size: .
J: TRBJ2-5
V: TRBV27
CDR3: CASRRTGAETQYF
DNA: TGTGCCAGCCGAAGGACAGGGGCCGAGACCCAGTACTTC

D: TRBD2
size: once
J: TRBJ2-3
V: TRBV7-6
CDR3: CASSLGVGRGTDTQYF
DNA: TGTGCCAGCAGCTTAGGGGTAGGGAGGGGCACAGATACGCAGTATTTT

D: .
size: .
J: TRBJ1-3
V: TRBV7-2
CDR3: CAGSLAPGGRAGNTIYF
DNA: TGTGCCGGCAGCTTAGCGCCCGGGGGAAGGGCTGGAAACACCATATATTTT

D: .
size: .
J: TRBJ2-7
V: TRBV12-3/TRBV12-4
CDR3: CASSLGRYYEQYF
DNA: TGTGCCAGCAGTTTAGGCAGGTACTACGAGCAGTACTTC

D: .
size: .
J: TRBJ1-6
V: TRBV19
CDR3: CATSVGSSNSPLHF
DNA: TGTGCCACTTCGGTGGGATCATCTAATTCACCCCTCCACTTT

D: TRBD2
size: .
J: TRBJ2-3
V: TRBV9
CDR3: CASSTRGGVGDTQYF
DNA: TGTGCCAGCAGCACCCGTGGGGGGGTTGGAGATACGCAGTATTTT

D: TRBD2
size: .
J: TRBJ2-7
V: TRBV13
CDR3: CASSALSNSGAAEQYF
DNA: TGTGCCAGCAGCGCACTCAGCAACAGCGGGGCTGCCGAGCAGTACTTC

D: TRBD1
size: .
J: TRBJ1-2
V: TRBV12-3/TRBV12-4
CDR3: CASRTGQGGGYTF
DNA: TGTGCCAGCAGGACGGGACAGGGGGGCGGCTACACCTTC

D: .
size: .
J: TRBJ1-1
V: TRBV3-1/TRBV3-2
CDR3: CASSQVGWQASTEAFF
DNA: TGTGCCAGCAGCCAAGTCGGGTGGCAGGCGAGCACTGAAGCTTTCTTT

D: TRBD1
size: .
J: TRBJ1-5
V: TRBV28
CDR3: CASRGGGFYNQPQHF
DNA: TGTGCCAGCAGAGGAGGGGGCTTTTACAATCAGCCCCAGCATTTT

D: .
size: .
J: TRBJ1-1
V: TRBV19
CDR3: CASSRSTQIQNTEAFF
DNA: TGTGCCAGTAGTAGATCGACACAGATCCAGAACACTGAAGCTTTCTTT

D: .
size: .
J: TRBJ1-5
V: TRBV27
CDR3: CASSRALRQPQHF
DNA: TGTGCCAGCAGCAGGGCTCTCCGTCAGCCCCAGCATTTT

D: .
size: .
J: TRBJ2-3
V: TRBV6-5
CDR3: CASSLGGGLKDTQYF
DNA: TGTGCCAGCAGCCTAGGGGGGGGGCTAAAAGATACGCAGTATTTT

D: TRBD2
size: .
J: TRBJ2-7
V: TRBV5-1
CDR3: CASSLGAGGPGEQYF
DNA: TGCGCCAGCAGCTTGGGCGCGGGGGGGCCGGGAGAGCAGTACTTC

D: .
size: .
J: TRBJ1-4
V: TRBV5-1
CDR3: CASSLRRSEKLFF
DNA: TGCGCCAGCAGCTTGAGGCGAAGTGAAAAACTGTTTTTT

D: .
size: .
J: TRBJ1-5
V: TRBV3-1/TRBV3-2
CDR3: CASSQTGQSYSNQPQHF
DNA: TGTGCCAGCAGCCAAACTGGACAGAGTTATAGCAATCAGCCCCAGCATTTT

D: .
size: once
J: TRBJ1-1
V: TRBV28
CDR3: CASSPLRRSTEAFF
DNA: TGTGCCAGCAGTCCCCTCCGCCGGAGCACTGAAGCTTTCTTT

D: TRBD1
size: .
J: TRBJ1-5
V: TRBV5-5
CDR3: CASSLGLPGGIGSNQPQHF
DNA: TGTGCCAGCAGCCTGGGGTTGCCAGGGGGTATAGGGAGCAATCAGCCCCAGCATTTT

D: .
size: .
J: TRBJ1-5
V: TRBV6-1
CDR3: CASSESEWQQPQHF
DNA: TGTGCCAGCAGTGAATCTGAATGGCAACAGCCCCAGCATTTT

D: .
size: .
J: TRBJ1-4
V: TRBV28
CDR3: CASSLTGEKLFF
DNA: TGTGCCAGCAGTTTAACAGGGGAAAAACTGTTTTTT

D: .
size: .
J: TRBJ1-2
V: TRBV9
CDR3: CASRANYGYTF
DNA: TGTGCCAGCAGAGCTAACTATGGCTACACCTTC

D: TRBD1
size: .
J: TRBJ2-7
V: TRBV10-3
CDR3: CAISQGARTYEQYF
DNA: TGTGCCATCAGTCAGGGGGCGAGGACCTACGAGCAGTACTTC

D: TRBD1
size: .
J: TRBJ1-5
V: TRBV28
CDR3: CAAQQGDSYQPQHF
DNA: TGTGCCGCACAACAGGGGGATTCTTATCAGCCCCAGCATTTT

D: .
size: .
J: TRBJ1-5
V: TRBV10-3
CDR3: CAISEFRGNQPQHF
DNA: TGTGCCATCAGTGAATTCCGGGGCAATCAGCCCCAGCATTTT

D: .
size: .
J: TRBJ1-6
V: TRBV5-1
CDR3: CASSSGLESSPLHF
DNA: TGCGCCAGCAGCTCGGGACTAGAGAGTTCACCCCTCCACTTT

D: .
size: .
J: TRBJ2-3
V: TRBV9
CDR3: CASSVAVRGAGIDTQYF
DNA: TGTGCCAGCAGCGTAGCTGTACGGGGGGCCGGGATAGATACGCAGTATTTT

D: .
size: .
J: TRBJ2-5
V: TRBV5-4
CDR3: CASSFLPQLWGRQETQYF
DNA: TGTGCCAGCAGCTTCTTACCACAGCTCTGGGGTAGGCAAGAGACCCAGTACTTC

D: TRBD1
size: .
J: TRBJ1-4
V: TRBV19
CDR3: CASSQGVRREKLFF
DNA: TGTGCCAGTAGTCAGGGGGTGAGAAGGGAAAAACTGTTTTTT

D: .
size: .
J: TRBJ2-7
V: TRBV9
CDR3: CASSSPAGSSSYEQYF
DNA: TGTGCCAGCAGCTCGCCCGCGGGATCGAGCTCCTACGAGCAGTACTTC

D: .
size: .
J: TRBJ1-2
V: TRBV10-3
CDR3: CAISGAGDGYTF
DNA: TGTGCCATCAGTGGGGCAGGGGATGGCTACACCTTC

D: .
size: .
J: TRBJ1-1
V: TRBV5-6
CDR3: CASSGTGASFF
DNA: TGTGCCAGCAGCGGTACGGGGGCGTCTTTCTTT

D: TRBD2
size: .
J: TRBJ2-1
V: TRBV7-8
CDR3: CASSLVGSGENEQFF
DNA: TGTGCCAGCAGCTTAGTTGGTAGCGGGGAGAATGAGCAGTTCTTC

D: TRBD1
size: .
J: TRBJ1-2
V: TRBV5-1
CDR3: CASSPDRGLANYGYTF
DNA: TGCGCCAGCAGCCCCGACAGGGGCCTAGCTAACTATGGCTACACCTTC

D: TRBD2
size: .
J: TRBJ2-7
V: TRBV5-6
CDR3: CASSSEGGLDAYEQYF
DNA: TGTGCCAGCAGCTCGGAGGGTGGACTAGATGCCTACGAGCAGTACTTC

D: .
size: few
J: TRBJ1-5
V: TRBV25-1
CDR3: CASSEEGYQPQHF
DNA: TGTGCCAGCAGTGAGGAAGGGTATCAGCCCCAGCATTTT

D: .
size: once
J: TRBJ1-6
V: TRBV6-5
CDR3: CAILGASYNSPLHF
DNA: TGTGCCATATTAGGTGCCTCCTATAATTCACCCCTCCACTTT

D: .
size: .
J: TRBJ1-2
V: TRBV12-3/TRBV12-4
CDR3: CASSPLGVEGYTF
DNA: TGTGCCAGCAGCCCCCTAGGGGTGGAGGGCTACACCTTC

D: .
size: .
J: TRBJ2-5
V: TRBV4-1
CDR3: CASSQGSGLKETQYF
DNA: TGCGCCAGCAGCCAAGGTAGCGGTCTCAAAGAGACCCAGTACTTC

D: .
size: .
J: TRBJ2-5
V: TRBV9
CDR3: CASSVASAGDEETQYF
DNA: TGTGCCAGCAGCGTCGCCTCAGCTGGGGATGAGGAGACCCAGTACTTC

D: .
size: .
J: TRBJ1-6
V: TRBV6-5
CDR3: CASTTIVGSPLHF
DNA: TGTGCCAGCACCACGATTGTGGGTTCACCCCTCCACTTT

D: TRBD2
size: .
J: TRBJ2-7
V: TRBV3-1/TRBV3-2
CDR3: CASSQEGTSSGEQYF
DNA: TGTGCCAGCAGCCAAGAGGGGACTAGCTCAGGCGAGCAGTACTTC

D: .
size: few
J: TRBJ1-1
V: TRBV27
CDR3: CASSLLLASANTEAFF
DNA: TGTGCCAGCAGTTTATTGCTGGCTTCGGCGAACACTGAAGCTTTCTTT

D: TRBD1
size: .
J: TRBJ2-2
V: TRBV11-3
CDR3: CASSRDRITGELFF
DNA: TGTGCCAGCTCCCGGGACAGAATCACCGGGGAGCTGTTTTTT

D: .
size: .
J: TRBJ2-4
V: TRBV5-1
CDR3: CASSPGTAGNIQYF
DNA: TGCGCCAGCAGCCCGGGGACGGCGGGGAACATTCAGTACTTC